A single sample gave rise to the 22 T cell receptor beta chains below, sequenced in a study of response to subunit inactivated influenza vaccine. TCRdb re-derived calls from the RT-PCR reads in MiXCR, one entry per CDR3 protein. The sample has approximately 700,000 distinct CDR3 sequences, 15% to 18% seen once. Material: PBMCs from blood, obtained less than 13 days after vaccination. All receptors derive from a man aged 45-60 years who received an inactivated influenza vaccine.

The CDR3 DNA reads as TGTGCCAGCAGCTTATCGACTAGCCCTGTGACAGATACGCAGTATTTT. The encoded protein is CASSLSTSPVTDTQYF. This chain connects TRBV7-6 to TRBJ2-3; 7 positions agree with TRBD2. Trimming took 2 bases from V and 3 from J; bases not matched to a gene: 8. Germline CDR1 reads SGHVS; CDR2 reads FNYEAQ. CDR3 length equals 16 residues.

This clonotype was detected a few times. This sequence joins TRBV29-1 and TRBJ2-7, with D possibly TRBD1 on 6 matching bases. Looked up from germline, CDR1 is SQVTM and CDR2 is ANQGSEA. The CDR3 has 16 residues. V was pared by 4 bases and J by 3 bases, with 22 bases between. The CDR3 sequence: CSVAGEPGHLLYEQYF. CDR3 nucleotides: TGCAGCGTTGCTGGGGAACCGGGACACCTGCTCTACGAGCAGTACTTC.

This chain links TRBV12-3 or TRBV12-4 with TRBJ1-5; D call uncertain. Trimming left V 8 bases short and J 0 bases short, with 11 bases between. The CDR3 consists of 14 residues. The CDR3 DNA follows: TGTGCCAGCTCCAGGTTTTATAGCAATCAGCCCCAGCATTTT. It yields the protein CASSRFYSNQPQHF.

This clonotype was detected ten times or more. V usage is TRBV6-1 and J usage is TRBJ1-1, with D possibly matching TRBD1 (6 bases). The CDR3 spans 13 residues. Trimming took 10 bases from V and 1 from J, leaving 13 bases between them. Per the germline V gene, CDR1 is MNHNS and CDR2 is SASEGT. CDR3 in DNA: TGTGCCACCCCAGGGGACAAGAACACTGAAGCTTTCTTT. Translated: CATPGDKNTEAFF.

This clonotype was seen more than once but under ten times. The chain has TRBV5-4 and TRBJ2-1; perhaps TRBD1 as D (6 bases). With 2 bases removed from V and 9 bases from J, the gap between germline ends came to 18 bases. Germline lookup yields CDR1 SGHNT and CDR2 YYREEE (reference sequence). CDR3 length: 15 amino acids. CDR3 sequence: CASSFTATGRPEQFF. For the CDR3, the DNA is TGTGCCAGCAGCTTTACGGCTACAGGGCGGCCTGAGCAGTTCTTC.

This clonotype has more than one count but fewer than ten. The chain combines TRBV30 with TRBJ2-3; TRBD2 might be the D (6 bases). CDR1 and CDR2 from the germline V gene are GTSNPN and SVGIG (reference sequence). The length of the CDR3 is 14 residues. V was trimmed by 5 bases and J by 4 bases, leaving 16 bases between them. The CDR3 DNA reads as TGTGCCTGGTCTCTCGGGAGCCCCCCAGATACGCAGTATTTT. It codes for CAWSLGSPPDTQYF.

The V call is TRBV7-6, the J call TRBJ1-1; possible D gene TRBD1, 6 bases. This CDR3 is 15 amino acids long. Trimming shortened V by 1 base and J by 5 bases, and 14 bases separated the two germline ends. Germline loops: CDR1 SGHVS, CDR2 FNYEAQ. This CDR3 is CASSLGAGQGTEAFF. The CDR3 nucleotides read TGTGCCAGCAGCTTAGGGGCAGGGCAGGGGACTGAAGCTTTCTTT.

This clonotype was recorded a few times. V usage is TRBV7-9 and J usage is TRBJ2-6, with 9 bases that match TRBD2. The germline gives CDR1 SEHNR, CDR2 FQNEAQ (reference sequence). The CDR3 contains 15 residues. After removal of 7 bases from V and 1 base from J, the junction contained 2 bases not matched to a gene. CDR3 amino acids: CASTSGESGANVLTF. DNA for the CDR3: TGTGCCAGCACTAGCGGGGAATCTGGGGCCAACGTCCTGACTTTC. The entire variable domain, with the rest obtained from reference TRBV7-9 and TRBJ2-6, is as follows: DTGVSQNPRHKITKRGQNVTFRCDPISEHNRLYWYRQTLGQGPEFLTYFQNEAQLEKSRLLSDRFSAERPKGSFSTLEIQRTEQGDSAMYLCASTSGESGANVLTFGAGSRLTVL.

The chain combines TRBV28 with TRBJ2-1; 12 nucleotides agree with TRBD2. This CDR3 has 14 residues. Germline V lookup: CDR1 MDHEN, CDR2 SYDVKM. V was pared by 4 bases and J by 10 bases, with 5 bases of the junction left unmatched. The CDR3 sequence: CASSSSGGAYEQFF. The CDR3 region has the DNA TGTGCCAGCAGTTCTAGCGGGGGGGCCTACGAGCAGTTCTTC.

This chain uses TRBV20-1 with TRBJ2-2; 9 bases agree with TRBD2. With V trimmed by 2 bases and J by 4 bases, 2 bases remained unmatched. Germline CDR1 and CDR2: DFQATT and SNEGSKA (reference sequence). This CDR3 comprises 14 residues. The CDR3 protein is CSARNSGGTGELFF. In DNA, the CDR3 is TGCAGTGCTAGAAATAGCGGGGGCACCGGGGAGCTGTTTTTT.

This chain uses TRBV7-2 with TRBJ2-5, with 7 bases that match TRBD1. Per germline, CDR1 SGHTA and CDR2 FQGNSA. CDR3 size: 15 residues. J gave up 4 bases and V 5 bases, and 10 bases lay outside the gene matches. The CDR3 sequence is CASSPSAAGGETQYF. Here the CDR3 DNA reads TGTGCCAGCAGCCCATCGGCCGCAGGGGGAGAGACCCAGTACTTC. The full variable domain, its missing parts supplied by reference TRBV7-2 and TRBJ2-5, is GAGVSQSPSNKVTEKGKDVELRCDPISGHTALYWYRQSLGQGLEFLIYFQGNSAPDKSGLPSDRFSAERTGGSVSTLTIQRTQQEDSAVYLCASSPSAAGGETQYFGPGTRLLVL.

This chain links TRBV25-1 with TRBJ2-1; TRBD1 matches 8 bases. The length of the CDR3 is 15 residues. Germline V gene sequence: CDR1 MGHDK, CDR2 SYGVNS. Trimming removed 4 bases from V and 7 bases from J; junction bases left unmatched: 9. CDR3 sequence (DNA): TGTGCCAGCAGTGGGACAGGGTACTCCGGGAATGAGCAGTTCTTC. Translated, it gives CASSGTGYSGNEQFF.

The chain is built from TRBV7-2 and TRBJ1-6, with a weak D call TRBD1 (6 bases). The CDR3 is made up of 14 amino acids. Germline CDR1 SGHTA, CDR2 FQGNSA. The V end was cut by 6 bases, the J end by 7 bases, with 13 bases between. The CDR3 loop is CASSYGQRNSPLHF. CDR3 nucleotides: TGTGCCAGCAGTTATGGACAGCGCAATTCACCCCTCCACTTT.

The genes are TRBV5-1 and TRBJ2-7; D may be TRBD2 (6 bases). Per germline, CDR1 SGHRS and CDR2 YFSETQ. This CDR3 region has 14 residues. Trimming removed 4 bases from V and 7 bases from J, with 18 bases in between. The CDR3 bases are TGCGCCAGCAGCCGTCCGACTAGTTCTGGAGAGCAGTACTTC. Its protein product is CASSRPTSSGEQYF.

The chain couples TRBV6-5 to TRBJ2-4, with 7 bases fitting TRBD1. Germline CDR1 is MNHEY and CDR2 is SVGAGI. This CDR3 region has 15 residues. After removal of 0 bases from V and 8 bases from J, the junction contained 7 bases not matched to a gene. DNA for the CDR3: TGTGCCAGCAGTTACTCGGACAGGCGGGTGCACATTCAGTACTTC. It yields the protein CASSYSDRRVHIQYF.

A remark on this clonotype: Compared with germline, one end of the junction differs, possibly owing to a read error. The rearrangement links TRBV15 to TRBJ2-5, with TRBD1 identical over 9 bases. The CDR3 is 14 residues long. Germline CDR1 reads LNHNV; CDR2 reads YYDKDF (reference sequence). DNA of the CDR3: TGTGCCACCAGCAGAGTGGGAGGGACAGGGTCCCAGAACTTC. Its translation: CATSRVGGTGSQNF.

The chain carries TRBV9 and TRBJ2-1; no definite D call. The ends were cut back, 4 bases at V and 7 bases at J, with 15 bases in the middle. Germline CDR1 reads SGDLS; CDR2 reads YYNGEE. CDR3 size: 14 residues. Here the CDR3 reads CASSQKLAGNEQFF. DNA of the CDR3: TGTGCCAGCAGCCAAAAATTGGCCGGGAATGAGCAGTTCTTC.

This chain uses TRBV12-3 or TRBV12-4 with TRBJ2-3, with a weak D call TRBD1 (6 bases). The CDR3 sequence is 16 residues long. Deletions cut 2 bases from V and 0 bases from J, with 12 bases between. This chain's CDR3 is CASSLRGISSTDTQYF. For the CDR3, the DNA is TGTGCCAGCAGTTTAAGGGGGATCTCTAGCACAGATACGCAGTATTTT.

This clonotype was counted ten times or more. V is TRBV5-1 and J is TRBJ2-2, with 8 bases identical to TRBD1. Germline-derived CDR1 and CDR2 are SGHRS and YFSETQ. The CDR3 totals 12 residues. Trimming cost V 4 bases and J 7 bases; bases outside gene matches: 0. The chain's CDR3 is CASSGTGGELFF. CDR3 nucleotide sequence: TGCGCCAGCAGCGGGACAGGCGGGGAGCTGTTTTTT.

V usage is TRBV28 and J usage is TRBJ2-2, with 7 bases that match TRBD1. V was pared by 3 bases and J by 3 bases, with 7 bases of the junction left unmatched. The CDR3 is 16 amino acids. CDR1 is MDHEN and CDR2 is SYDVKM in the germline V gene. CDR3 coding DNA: TGTGCCAGCAGTTTCCTCGACAGGGCGGACACCGGGGAGCTGTTTTTT. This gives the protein CASSFLDRADTGELFF.

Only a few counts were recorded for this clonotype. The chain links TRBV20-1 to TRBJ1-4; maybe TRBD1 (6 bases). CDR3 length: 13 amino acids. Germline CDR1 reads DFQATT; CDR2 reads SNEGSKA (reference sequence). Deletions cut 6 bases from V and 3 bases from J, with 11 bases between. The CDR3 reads CSAGGAANEKLFF. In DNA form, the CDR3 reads TGCAGTGCGGGGGGGGCGGCTAATGAAAAACTGTTTTTT.

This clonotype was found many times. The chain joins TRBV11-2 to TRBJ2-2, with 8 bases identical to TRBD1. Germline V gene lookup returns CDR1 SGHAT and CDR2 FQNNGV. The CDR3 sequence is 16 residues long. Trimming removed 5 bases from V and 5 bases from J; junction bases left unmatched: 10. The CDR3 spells CASSGLRTGLTGELFF. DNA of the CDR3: TGTGCCAGCAGCGGACTCAGGACAGGGCTAACCGGGGAGCTGTTTTTT. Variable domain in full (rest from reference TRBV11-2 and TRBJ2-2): EAGVAQSPRYKIIEKRQSVAFWCNPISGHATLYWYQQILGQGPKLLIQFQNNGVVDDSQLPKDRFSAERLKGVDSTLKIQPAKLEDSAVYLCASSGLRTGLTGELFFGEGSRLTVL.